Listed here is a single TCR beta chain. Clones were sequenced by immunoSEQ multiplex PCR, and TCRdb holds only the in-frame ones, with some missing. The sample has around 92,000 clones, about 89% seen once; the top ten hold around 0.94%. The time point denotes: pretreatment peripheral blood. Metastatic or locally advanced urothelial carcinoma was present in the patients. This sample is part of a study of PD-L1 blockade in urothelial cancer. Study at large: At some point between 2014 and 2016 therapy began: atezolizumab 1,200 mg intravenously every 3 weeks. Earlier, patients had received 0 to 3 chemotherapy regimens.

This clonotype was sampled from a woman over 75 with urothelial cancer. The specimen was PBMCs, collected around atezolizumab (anti-PD-L1) treatment.

The CDR3 protein is CASRGQGDRGYTF. CDR3 nucleotide sequence: TGTGCCAGTAGGGGGCAGGGGGATCGTGGCTACACCTTC. The chain uses TRBV19 and TRBJ1-2; 7 nucleotides line up with TRBD1. Germline values: CDR1 LNHDA, CDR2 SQIVND (reference sequence). J was trimmed by 7 bases and V by 6 bases; bases with no gene match: 8. The CDR3 has 13 amino acids.